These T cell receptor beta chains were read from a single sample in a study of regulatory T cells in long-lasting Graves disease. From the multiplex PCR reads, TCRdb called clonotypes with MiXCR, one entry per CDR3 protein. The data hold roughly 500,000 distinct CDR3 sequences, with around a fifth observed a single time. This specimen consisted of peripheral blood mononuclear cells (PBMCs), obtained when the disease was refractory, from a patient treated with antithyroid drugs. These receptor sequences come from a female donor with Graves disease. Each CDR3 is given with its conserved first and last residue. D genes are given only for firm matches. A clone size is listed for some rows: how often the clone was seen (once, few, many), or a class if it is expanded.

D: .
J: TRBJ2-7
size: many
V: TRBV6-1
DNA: TGTGCCAGCAGGGGCCACTTCTACGAGCAGTACTTC
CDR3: CASRGHFYEQYF

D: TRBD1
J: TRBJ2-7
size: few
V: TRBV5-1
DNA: TGCGCCAGCAGCCCAGACAGGGAAGCCTACGAGCAGTACTTC
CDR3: CASSPDREAYEQYF

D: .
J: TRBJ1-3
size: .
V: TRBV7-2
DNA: TGTGCCAGCAGCCGTATGATTACTAGCTCTGGAAACACCATATATTTT
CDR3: CASSRMITSSGNTIYF

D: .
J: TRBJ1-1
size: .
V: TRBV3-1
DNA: TGTGCCAGCAGCCACGGACCACAATCCGAAGCTTTCTTT
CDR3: CASSHGPQSEAFF

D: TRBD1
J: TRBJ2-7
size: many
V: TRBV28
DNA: TGTGCCAGCAGTTTCCCCGACAGGGCAGCCTACGAGCAGTACTTC
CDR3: CASSFPDRAAYEQYF

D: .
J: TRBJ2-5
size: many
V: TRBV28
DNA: TGTGCCAGCAGCTCAACGGCCCCCGGGACGGGTCGGTTC
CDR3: CASSSTAPGTGRF

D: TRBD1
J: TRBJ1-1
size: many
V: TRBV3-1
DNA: TGTGCCAGCAGCCAAAAGGACAGGCACACTGAAGCTTTCTTT
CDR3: CASSQKDRHTEAFF

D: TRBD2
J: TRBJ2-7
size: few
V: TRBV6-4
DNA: TGTGCCAGACTACTAGCGCTCTCCTACGAGCAGTACTTC
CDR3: CARLLALSYEQYF

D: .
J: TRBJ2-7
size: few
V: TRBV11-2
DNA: TGTGCCAGCAGCAAATTTAGAGAGCAGTACTTC
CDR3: CASSKFREQYF

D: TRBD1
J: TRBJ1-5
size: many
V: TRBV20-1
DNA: TGCAGTGCTAGAGCAGACAGGGAGCAGCCCCAGCATTTT
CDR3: CSARADREQPQHF

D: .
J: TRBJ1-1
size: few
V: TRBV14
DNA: TGTGCCAGCAGCCAAGATTGGGGGTCAAACCCCCCAACTGAAGCTTTCTTT
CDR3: CASSQDWGSNPPTEAFF

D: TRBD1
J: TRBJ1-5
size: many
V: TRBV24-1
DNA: TGTGCCACCAGTGATGAACAGGGGACCAATCAGCCCCAGCATTTT
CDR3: CATSDEQGTNQPQHF

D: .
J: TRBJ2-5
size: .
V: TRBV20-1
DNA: TGCAGTGCATCCCAACCCGGGGAGACCCAGTACTTC
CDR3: CSASQPGETQYF

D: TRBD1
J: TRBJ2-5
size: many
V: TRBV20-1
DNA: TGCAGTGCTTGGACAGGCGGAAAGACCCAGTACTTC
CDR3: CSAWTGGKTQYF

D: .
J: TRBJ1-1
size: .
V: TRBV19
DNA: TGTGCCAGTAGTATGGGGGGCCCCTCCACTGAAGCTTTCTTT
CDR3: CASSMGGPSTEAFF

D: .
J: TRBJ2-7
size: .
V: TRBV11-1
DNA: TGTGCCAGTAGTATGGGAGCAAAACGGTACGAGCAGTACTTC
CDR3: CASSMGAKRYEQYF

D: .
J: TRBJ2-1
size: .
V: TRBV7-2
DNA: TGTGCCAGCAGCCATACCAACAGGAGGGAGCAGTTCTTC
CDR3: CASSHTNRREQFF

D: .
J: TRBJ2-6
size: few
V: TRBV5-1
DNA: TGCGCCAGCAGCTTGGGACGGACGGTGACTGGGGCCAACATCCTGACTTTC
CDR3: CASSLGRTVTGANILTF

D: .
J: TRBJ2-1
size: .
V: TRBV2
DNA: TGTGCCAGCAGCCTACTACATGAGATAGGGGACAATGAGCAGTTCTTC
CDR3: CASSLLHEIGDNEQFF

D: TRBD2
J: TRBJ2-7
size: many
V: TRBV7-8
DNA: TGTGCCAGCAGCTTTTTGGCGGGAGGTGGCTACGAGCAGTACTTC
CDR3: CASSFLAGGGYEQYF

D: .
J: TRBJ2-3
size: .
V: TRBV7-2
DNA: TGTGCCAGCAGCTTACTGGGGCCAGATACGCAGTATTTT
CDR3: CASSLLGPDTQYF

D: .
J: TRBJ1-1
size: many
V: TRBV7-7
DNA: TGTGCTAGCAGCTACAGCCCTGTAACTGAAGCTTTCTTT
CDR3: CASSYSPVTEAFF

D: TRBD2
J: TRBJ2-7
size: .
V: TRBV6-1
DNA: TGTGCCAGCAGCCTAAACCCAGCGGGAGGTAGCTACGAGCAGTACTTC
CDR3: CASSLNPAGGSYEQYF

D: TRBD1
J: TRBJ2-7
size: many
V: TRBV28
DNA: TGTGCCAGCAGTTCCGCCGGGACAGGGAGTACCGAGCAGTACTTC
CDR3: CASSSAGTGSTEQYF

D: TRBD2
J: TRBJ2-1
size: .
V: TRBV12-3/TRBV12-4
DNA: TGTGCCAGCAGTCCGACTAGCGGGAGGTCGGGTGAGCAGTTCTTC
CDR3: CASSPTSGRSGEQFF

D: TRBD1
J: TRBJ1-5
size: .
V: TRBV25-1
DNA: TGTGCCAGCACGAAAAACAACGACAGGGGTTACAATCAGCCCCAGCATTTT
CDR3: CASTKNNDRGYNQPQHF

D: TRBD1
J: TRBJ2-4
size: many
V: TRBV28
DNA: TGTGCCAGCAGTTTACGTGACAGGGAAAACATTCAGTACTTC
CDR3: CASSLRDRENIQYF

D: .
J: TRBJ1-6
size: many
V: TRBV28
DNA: TGTGCCAGCAGTTTAAGAGCAGCGACGATTATCTATAATTCACCCCTCCACTTT
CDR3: CASSLRAATIIYNSPLHF

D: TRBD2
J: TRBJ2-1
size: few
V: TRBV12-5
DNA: TGTGCTAGTGGTTTGACGACTAGCGGGAGCCTCATCTCCTACAATGAGCAGTTCTTC
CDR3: CASGLTTSGSLISYNEQFF

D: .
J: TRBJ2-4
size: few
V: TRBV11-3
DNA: TGTGCCAGCAGCTTAGGGAGCTACATTCAGTACTTC
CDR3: CASSLGSYIQYF

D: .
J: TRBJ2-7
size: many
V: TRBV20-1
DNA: TGCAGTGCTAGTAGTGGCTACGAGCAGTACTTC
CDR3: CSASSGYEQYF

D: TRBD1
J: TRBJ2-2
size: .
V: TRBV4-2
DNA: TGTGCCAGCAGCCAGGACAGGGCATTTCTATGGGAGCTGTTTTTT
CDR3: CASSQDRAFLWELFF

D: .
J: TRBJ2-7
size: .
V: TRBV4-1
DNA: TGCGCCAGCAGCCAAGCAGCCCCTCTAGGGGAGCAGTACTTC
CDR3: CASSQAAPLGEQYF

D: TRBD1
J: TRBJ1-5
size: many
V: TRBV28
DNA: TGTGCCAGCATCCTAGGGGGACAGGGGGGCAATCAGCCCCAGCATTTT
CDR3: CASILGGQGGNQPQHF

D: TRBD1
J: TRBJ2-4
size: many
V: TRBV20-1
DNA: TGCAGTGCGATCCCGGGACAGGGGGAGTTGAGAAACATTCAGTACTTC
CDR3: CSAIPGQGELRNIQYF

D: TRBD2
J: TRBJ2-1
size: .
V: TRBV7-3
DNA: TGTGCCAGCAGCAGGGACCGGGGGGGGAACAATGAGCAGTTCTTC
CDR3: CASSRDRGGNNEQFF

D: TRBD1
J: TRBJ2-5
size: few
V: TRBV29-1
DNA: TGCAGCGTCGAGCCCTTACAGGGGTGGGAGACCCAGTACTTC
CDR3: CSVEPLQGWETQYF

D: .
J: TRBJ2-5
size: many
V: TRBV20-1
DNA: TGCAGTGGGGCGAGCGCGGAGACCCAGTACTTC
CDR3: CSGASAETQYF

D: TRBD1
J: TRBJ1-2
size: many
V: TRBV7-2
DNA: TGTGCCAGCAGCACATTACAGGGGGCTGAGGGCTACACCTTC
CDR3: CASSTLQGAEGYTF

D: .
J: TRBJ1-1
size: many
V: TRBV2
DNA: TGTGCCAGCAGTGAACTACCGGTCACTGAAGCTTTCTTT
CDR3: CASSELPVTEAFF

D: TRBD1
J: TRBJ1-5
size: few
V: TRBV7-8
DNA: TGTGCCAGCAGCTCTTGGGGCCTACAGGGGATAGTTCAGCCCCAGCATTTT
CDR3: CASSSWGLQGIVQPQHF

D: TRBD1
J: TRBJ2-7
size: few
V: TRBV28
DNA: TGTGCCAGCAGTTCGCTGGGAGGACAGGGAGGCTACGAGCAGTACTTC
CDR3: CASSSLGGQGGYEQYF

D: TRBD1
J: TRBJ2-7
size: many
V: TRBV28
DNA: TGTGCCAGCAGTCCGGGACAGGGGGAGCACGAGCAGTACTTC
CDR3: CASSPGQGEHEQYF

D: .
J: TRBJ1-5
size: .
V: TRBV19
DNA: TGTGCCAGTAGTATGATTTTGGCCAGCCCCTCGCCCCAGCATTTT
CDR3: CASSMILASPSPQHF

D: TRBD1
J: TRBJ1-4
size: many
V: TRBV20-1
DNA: TGCAGTGCTTATGACAGGGGGCGATGGGGCGCGAATGAAAAACTGTTTTTT
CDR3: CSAYDRGRWGANEKLFF

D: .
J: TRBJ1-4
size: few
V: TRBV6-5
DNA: TGTGCCAGCAGTTTACGCCAGGGAGTTGGTAATGAAAAACTGTTTTTT
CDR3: CASSLRQGVGNEKLFF

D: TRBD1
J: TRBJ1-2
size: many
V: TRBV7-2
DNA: TGTGCCAGCAGCTTATACAGGGGGCTGAGTGGCTACACCTTC
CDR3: CASSLYRGLSGYTF

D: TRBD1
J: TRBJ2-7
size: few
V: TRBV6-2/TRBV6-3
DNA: TGTGCCAGCAGACCGACAGGGGATGGCTACGAGCAGTACTTC
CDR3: CASRPTGDGYEQYF

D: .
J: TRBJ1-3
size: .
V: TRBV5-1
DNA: TGCGCCAGCAGCCCACAGGAGAGCTCTGGAAACACCATATATTTT
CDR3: CASSPQESSGNTIYF

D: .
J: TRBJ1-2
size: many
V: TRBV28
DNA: TGTGCCAGCAGCCCCGGTCAGAATGCTAAGGGCTACACCTTC
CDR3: CASSPGQNAKGYTF

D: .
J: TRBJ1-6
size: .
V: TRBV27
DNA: TGTGCCAGCAGTTTATCGATAAAAGGGGTTCCGGGATCACCCCTCCACTTT
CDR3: CASSLSIKGVPGSPLHF

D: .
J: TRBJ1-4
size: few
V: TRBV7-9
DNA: TGTGCCAGGGGGAGGCGTGCAACTAATGAAAAACTGTTTTTT
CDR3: CARGRRATNEKLFF

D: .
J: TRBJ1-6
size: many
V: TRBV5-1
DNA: TGCGCCAGCAGCTCGAGGGTAAATTCACCCCTCCACTTT
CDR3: CASSSRVNSPLHF

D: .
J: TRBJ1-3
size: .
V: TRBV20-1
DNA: TGCAGTGCTAGAGAGGGCTCTGGAAACACCATATATTTT
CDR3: CSAREGSGNTIYF

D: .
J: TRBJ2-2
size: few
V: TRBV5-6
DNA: TGTGCCAGCAGCCGTTCGATGGGGGAGCTGTTTTTT
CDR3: CASSRSMGELFF